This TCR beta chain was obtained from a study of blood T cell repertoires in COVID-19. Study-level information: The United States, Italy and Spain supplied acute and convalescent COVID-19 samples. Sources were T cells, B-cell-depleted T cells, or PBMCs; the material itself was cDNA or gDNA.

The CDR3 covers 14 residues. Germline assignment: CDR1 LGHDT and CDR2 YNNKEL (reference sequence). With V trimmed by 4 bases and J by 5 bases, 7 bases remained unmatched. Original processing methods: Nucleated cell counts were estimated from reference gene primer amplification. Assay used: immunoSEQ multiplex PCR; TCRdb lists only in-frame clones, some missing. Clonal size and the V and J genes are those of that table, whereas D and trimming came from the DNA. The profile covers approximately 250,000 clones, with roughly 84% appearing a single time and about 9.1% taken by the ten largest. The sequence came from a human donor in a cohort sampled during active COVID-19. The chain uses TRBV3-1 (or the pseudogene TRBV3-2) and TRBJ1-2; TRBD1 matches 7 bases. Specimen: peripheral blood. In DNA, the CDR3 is TGTGCCAGCAGCCGGGGGGACAGAAAATATGGCTACACCTTC. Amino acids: CASSRGDRKYGYTF.